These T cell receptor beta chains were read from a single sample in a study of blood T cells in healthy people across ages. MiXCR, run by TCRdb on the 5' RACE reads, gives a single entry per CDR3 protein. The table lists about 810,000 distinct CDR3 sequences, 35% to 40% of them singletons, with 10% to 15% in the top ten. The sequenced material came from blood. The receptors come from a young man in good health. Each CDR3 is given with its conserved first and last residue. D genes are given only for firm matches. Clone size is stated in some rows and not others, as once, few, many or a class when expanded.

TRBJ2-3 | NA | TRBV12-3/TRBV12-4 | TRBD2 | CASIRTSASTDAQYF | TGTGCCAGCATAAGGACTAGCGCTAGCACAGATGCGCAGTATTTT
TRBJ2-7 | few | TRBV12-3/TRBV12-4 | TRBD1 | CASSEGTGRREQYF | TGTGCCAGCAGTGAGGGGACAGGGAGGCGCGAGCAGTACTTC
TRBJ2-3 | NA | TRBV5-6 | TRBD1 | CASSLAGQVWADTQYF | TGTGCCAGCAGCTTGGCCGGACAGGTCTGGGCAGATACGCAGTATTTT
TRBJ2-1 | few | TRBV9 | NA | CASSVDTRDEQFF | TGTGCCAGCAGCGTAGACACGCGCGATGAGCAGTTCTTC
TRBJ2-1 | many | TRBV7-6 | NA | CASSPGFNNEQFF | TGTGCCAGCAGCCCTGGGTTCAACAATGAGCAGTTCTTC
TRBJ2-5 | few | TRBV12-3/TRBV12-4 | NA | CASSGGENNEQYF | TGTGCCAGCTCAGGGGGGGAGAACAATGAGCAGTACTTC
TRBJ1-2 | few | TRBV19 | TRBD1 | CASSINDRAKGYTF | TGTGCCAGTAGTATTAATGACAGGGCAAAGGGCTACACCTTC
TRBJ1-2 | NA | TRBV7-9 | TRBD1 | CASSTGQGIKGYTF | TGTGCCAGCAGCACAGGACAGGGGATAAAGGGCTACACCTTC
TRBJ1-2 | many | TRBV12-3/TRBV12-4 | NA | CASNKAGEQGYTF | TGTGCCAGCAACAAAGCCGGGGAACAGGGCTACACCTTC
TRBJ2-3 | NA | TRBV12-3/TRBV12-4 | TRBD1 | CASSPGQGLGGDMEYF | TGTGCCAGCAGTCCCGGACAGGGTTTAGGGGGAGATATGGAGTATTTT
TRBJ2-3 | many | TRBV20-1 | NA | CSAGLLDTQYF | TGCAGTGCTGGATTGCTAGATACGCAGTATTTT
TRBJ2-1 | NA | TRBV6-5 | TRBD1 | CASSYLTGGNEQFF | TGTGCCAGCAGTTACCTGACAGGGGGCAATGAGCAGTTCTTC
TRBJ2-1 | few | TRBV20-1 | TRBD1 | CSATPPTGEETQFF | TGCAGTGCGACTCCTCCGACAGGGGAAGAGACCCAGTTCTTC
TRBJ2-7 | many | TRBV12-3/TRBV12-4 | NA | CASSLVGETYEQYF | TGTGCCAGCAGTTTAGTGGGCGAGACCTACGAGCAGTACTTC
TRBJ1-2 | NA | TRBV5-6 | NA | CASSVPEAGGYTF | TGTGCCAGCAGCGTCCCGGAAGCGGGGGGCTACACCTTC